The T cell receptor (beta chain) described here comes from a study of blood T cell repertoires in COVID-19. About the study: From the United States, Italy and Spain came samples of acute and convalescent COVID-19. PBMCs, B-cell-depleted T cells, or T cells were the source of the cDNA or gDNA that made up the material.

In the original workflow: Scientists estimated how many nucleated cells there were by amplifying reference gene primers. This table comes from immunoSEQ multiplex PCR, and its TCRdb copy is limited to in-frame clones, with some not included. That table furnishes V, J and clone size, whereas the DNA furnished D and trimming. The sample lists 120,000 or so clones, approximately 80% seen once, with about 6.8% in the top ten. V shed 4 bases and J shed 3 bases, with 15 bases lying between them. The germline CDR1 and CDR2 sequences are MGHRA and YSYEKL. CDR3 length: 15 amino acids. The sample comprised peripheral blood. The TCR comes from a man between 65 and 85 years old with acute or convalescent COVID-19. The V call is TRBV4-1, the J call TRBJ1-2, with a weak D call TRBD1 (5 bases). The chain's CDR3 is CASSLTTRRDYGYTF. The CDR3 DNA reads TGCGCCAGCAGCCTAACGACCCGCAGGGACTATGGCTACACCTTC.